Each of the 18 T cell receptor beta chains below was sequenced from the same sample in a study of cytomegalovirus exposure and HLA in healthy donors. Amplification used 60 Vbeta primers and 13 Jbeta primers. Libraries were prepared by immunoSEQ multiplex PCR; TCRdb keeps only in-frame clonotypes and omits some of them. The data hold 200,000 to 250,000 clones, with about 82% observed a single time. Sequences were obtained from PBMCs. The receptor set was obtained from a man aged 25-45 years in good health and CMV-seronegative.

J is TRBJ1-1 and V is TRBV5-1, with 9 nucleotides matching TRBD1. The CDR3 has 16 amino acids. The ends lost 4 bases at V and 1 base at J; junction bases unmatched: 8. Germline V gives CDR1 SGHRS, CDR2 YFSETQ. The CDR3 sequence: CASSPNRGLRNTEAFF. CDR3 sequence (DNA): TGCGCCAGCAGCCCAAACAGGGGGCTCAGGAACACTGAAGCTTTCTTT.

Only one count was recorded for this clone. The CDR3 loop is CASSWDRGLVGELFF. In nucleotides, the CDR3 is TGTGCCAGCAGTTGGGACAGGGGATTAGTAGGGGAGCTGTTTTTT. This chain connects TRBV28 to TRBJ2-2; 10 positions agree with TRBD1. Losses at the gene ends were 4 bases for V and 8 bases for J; bases not matched to a gene: 7. Germline CDR1 is MDHEN and CDR2 is SYDVKM. The CDR3 contains 15 residues.

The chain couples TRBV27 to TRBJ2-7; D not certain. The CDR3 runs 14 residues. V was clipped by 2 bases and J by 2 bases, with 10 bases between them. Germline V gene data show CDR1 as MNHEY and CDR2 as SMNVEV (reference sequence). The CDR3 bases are TGTGCCAGCAGTTTAGGTCCAGGCGCCTACGAGCAGTACTTC. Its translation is CASSLGPGAYEQYF.

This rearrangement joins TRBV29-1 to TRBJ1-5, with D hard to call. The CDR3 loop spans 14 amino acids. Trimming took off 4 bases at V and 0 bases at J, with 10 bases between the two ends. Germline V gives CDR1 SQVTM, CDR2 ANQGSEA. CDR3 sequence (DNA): TGCAGCGTTGTATCCGGGGATAGCAATCAGCCCCAGCATTTT. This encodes CSVVSGDSNQPQHF.

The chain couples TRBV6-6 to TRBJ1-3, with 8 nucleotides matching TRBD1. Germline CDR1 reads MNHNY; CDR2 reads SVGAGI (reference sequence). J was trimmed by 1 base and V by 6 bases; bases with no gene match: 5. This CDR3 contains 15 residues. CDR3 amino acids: CASSLRTGSGNTIYF. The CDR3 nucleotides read TGTGCCAGCAGCTTACGGACAGGGTCTGGAAACACCATATATTTT.

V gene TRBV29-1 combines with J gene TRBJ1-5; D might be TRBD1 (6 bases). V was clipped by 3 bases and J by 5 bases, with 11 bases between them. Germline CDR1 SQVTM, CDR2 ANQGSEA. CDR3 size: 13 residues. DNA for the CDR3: TGCAGCGTTGATCAGGGGATTGATCAGCCCCAGCATTTT. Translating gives CSVDQGIDQPQHF.

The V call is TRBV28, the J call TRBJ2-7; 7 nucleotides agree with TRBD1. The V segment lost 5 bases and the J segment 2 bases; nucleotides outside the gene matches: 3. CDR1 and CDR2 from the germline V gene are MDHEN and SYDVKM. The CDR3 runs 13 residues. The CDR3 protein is CASSMDRTYEQYF. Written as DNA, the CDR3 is TGTGCCAGCAGTATGGACAGGACCTACGAGCAGTACTTC.

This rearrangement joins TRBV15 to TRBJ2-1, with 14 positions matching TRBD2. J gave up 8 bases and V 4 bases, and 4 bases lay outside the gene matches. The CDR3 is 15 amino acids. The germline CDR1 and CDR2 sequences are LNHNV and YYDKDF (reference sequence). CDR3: CATSKGLAGAHEQFF. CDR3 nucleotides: TGTGCCACCAGCAAGGGACTAGCGGGGGCTCATGAGCAGTTCTTC.

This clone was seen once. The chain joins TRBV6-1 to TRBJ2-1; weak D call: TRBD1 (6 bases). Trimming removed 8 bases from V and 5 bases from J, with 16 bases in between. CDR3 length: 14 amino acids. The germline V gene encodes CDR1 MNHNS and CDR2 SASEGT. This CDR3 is CASLRDNVDNEQFF. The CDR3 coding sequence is TGTGCCAGCCTTCGGGACAATGTGGACAATGAGCAGTTCTTC.

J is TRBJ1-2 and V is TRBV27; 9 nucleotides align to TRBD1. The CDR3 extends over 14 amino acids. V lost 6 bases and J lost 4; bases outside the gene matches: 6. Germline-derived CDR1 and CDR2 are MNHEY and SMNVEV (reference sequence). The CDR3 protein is CASRSTGGAYGYTF. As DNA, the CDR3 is TGTGCCAGCAGATCTACAGGGGGCGCCTATGGCTACACCTTC.

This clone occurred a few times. CDR3 protein: CASSLRLGLNTEAFF. CDR3 nucleotides: TGTGCCAGCAGCTTAAGGCTGGGGCTGAACACTGAAGCTTTCTTT. The chain is built from TRBV11-2 and TRBJ1-1; possible D gene TRBD1, 5 bases. CDR1 is SGHAT, CDR2 FQNNGV, per germline. The V gene lost 2 bases and the J gene lost 0 bases, with 10 bases spanning the gap. CDR3 size: 15 residues. The full variable domain, completed using reference TRBV11-2 and TRBJ1-1, is EAGVAQSPRYKIIEKRQSVAFWCNPISGHATLYWYQQILGQGPKLLIQFQNNGVVDDSQLPKDRFSAERLKGVDSTLKIQPAKLEDSAVYLCASSLRLGLNTEAFFGQGTRLTVV.

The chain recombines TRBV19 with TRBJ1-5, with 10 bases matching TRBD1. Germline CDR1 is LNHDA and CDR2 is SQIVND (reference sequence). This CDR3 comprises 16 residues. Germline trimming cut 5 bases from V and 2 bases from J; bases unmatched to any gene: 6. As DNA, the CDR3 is TGTGCCAGTAGTTTCGGCGGGACAGGGGGCAATCAGCCCCAGCATTTT. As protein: CASSFGGTGGNQPQHF.

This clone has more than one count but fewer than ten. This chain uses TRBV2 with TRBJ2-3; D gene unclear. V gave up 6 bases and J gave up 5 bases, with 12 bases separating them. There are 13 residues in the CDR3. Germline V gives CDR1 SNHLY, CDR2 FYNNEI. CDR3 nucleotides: TGTGCCAGCAGCCTGGGCGCTCAAGATACGCAGTATTTT. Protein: CASSLGAQDTQYF.

CDR3 sequence: CASSFLFGRGTEAFF. CDR3 sequence (DNA): TGTGCCAGCAGTTTTCTCTTCGGCAGGGGTACTGAAGCTTTCTTT. The chain has TRBV28 and TRBJ1-1, with D perhaps matching TRBD1 (6 bases). This CDR3 region has 15 residues. Germline values: CDR1 MDHEN, CDR2 SYDVKM. V shed 3 bases and J shed 5 bases, with 16 bases lying between them.

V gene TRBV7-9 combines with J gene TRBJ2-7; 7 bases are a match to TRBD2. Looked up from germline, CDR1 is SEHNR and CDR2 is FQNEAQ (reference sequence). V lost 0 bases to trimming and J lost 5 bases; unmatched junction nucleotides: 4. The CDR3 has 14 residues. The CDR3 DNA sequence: TGTGCCAGCAGCTTAGCGCATGGGAGGGACGAGCAGTACTTC. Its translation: CASSLAHGRDEQYF.

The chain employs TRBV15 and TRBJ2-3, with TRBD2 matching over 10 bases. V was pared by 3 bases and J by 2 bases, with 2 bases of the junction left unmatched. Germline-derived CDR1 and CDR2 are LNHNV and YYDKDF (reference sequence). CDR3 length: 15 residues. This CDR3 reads CATSSSGGTTDTQYF. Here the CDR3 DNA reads TGTGCCACCAGCAGTAGCGGGGGGACCACAGATACGCAGTATTTT.

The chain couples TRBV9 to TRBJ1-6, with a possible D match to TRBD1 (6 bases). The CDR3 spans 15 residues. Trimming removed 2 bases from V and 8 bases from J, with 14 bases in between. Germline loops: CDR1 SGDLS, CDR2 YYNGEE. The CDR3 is CASSVTGQPDSPLHF. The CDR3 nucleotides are TGTGCCAGCAGCGTTACGGGACAACCCGATTCACCCCTCCACTTT.

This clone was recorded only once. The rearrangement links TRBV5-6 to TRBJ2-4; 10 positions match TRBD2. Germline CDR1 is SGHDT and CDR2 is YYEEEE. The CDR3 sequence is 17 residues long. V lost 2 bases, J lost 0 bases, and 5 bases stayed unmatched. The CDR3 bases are TGTGCCAGCAGCTTCCGAACTAGCGGGGTAGCCAAAAACATTCAGTACTTC. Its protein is CASSFRTSGVAKNIQYF.